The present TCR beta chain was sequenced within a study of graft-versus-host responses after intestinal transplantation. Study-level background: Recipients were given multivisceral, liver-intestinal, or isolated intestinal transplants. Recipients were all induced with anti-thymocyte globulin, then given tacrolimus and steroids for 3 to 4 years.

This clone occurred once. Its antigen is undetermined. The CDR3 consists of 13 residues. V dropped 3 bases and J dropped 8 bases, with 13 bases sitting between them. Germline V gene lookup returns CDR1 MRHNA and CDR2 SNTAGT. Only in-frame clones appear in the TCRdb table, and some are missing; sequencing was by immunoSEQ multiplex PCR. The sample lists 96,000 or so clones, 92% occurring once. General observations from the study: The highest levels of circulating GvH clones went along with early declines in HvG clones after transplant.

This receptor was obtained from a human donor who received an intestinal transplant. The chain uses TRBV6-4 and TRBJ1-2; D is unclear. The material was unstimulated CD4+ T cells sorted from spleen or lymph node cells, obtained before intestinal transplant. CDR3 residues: CASSEIASGGYTF. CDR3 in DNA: TGTGCCAGCAGTGAGATAGCTTCGGGGGGCTACACCTTC.